This is a list of T cell receptor beta chains from one sample in a study of cytomegalovirus exposure and HLA in healthy donors. Libraries were prepared by immunoSEQ multiplex PCR; TCRdb keeps only in-frame clonotypes and omits some of them. Counted here are about 160,000 clones, approximately 80% occurring once; the ten biggest clones make up under 6.5%. The material sequenced was PBMCs. These receptors came from a man aged 50-60 years in good health and CMV-seropositive. Each CDR3 is given with its conserved first and last residue.

J gene | V gene | CDR3 protein
TRBJ1-5 | TRBV19 | CASSIETDPRPQHF
TRBJ1-4 | TRBV18 | CASSPSGTGNEKLFF
TRBJ2-1 | TRBV13 | CASSRTGEGLVVNEQFF
TRBJ1-5 | TRBV6-1 | CASSEYRGSGNQPQHF
TRBJ1-5 | TRBV7-2 | CASSLGGSSNQPQHF
TRBJ1-6 | TRBV27 | CASGSPLHF
TRBJ2-3 | TRBV4-2 | CASSPPGADTQYF
TRBJ1-3 | TRBV19 | CASTGGGSGNTIYF
TRBJ1-5 | TRBV15 | CATSRGLGPQHF
TRBJ1-5 | TRBV15 | CVTSREPREAQHF
TRBJ2-5 | TRBV19 | CASSIGQGQETQYF
TRBJ1-2 | TRBV7-9 | CASSKQGYGSDGYTF
TRBJ2-7 | TRBV5-6 | CASRSPGQGAPDEQYF
TRBJ2-5 | TRBV10-2 | CASSEDSGYEIKTQYF
TRBJ2-1 | TRBV29-1 | CSVKAGALNEQFF
TRBJ2-5 | TRBV7-3 | CASSLTGGSGGQETQYF
TRBJ1-4 | TRBV5-5 | CASSSTGGFNEKLFF
TRBJ2-1 | TRBV5-1 | CASSPGQAMEQFF
TRBJ1-6 | TRBV5-4 | CASSLASQGAIYNSPLHF
TRBJ2-3 | TRBV2 | CASREDSHTDTQYF
TRBJ1-4 | TRBV5-1 | CASSLATGTGSLATNEKLFF
TRBJ2-4 | TRBV18 | CASSPLPQGVEGNIQYF
TRBJ2-3 | TRBV5-1 | CASSFLTSGSTDTQYF
TRBJ2-4 | TRBV4-1 | CASSQVPGAKNIQYF
TRBJ1-2 | TRBV5-1 | CASSLDGTGVGGYTF
TRBJ1-2 | TRBV20-1 | CSARPGDGYTF
TRBJ2-5 | TRBV19 | CASSRGGGQGGTQYF
TRBJ1-4 | TRBV18 | CASSPSYGNEKLFF
TRBJ1-1 | TRBV27 | CASSQGDAEAFF
TRBJ2-2 | TRBV5-1 | CASSAIQGALTGELFF
TRBJ2-5 | TRBV7-3 | CASSLRAQETQYF
TRBJ1-2 | TRBV28 | CASRHPTGPYGYTF
TRBJ2-2 | TRBV5-1 | CASSLTRAGELFF
TRBJ2-7 | TRBV27 | CASSSALRQGASYEQYF
TRBJ2-5 | TRBV2 | CASSPRRVLSGSRETQYF
TRBJ2-5 | TRBV15 | CATSSLAGETQYF
TRBJ2-1 | TRBV27 | CASSFGTNYNEQFF
TRBJ2-3 | TRBV12-5 | CASGLVAGGSDTQYF
TRBJ2-3 | TRBV19 | CASSSLGAVTDTQYF
TRBJ2-6 | TRBV30 | CACGQGLAGANVLTF
TRBJ2-5 | TRBV27 | CASSLGQPPGIQYF
TRBJ1-1 | TRBV6-5 | CASRPTGNTEAFF
TRBJ1-2 | TRBV2 | CASSLKGNYGYTF
TRBJ2-2 | TRBV10-2 | CASSDRTSGSRELFF
TRBJ2-2 | TRBV7-3 | CASSQETGPDHTGELFF
TRBJ2-1 | TRBV2 | CASRQGTQNEQFF
TRBJ2-7 | TRBV7-2 | CASSFWTTSYEQYF
TRBJ2-3 | TRBV5-1 | CASTPSGGVGDTQYF
TRBJ2-1 | TRBV6-1 | CASSEGDRGWNEQFF
TRBJ1-2 | TRBV19 | CASGDRNLYGYTF